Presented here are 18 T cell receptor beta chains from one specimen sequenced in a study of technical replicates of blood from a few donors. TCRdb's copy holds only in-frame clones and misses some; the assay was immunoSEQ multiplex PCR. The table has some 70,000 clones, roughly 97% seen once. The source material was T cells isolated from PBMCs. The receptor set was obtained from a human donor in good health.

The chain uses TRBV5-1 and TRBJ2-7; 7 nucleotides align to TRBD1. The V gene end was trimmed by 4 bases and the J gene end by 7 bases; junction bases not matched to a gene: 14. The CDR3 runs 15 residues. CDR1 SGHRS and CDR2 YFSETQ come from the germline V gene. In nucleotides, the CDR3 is TGCGCCAGCAGCCCCGAGGGGGACAGTTTAAGGGAGCAGTACTTC. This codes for CASSPEGDSLREQYF.

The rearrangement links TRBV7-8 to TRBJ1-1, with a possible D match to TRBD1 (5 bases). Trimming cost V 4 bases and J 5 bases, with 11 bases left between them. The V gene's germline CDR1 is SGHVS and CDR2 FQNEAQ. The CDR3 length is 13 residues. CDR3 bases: TGTGCCAGCAGCTACTCAGGGAGGACTGAAGCTTTCTTT. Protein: CASSYSGRTEAFF.

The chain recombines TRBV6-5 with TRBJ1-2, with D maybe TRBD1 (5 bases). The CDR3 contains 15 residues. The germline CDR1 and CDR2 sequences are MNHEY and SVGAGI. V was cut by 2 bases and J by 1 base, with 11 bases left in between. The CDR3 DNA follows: TGTGCCAGCAGTTACGGCAGGGAAGTTAACTATGGCTACACCTTC. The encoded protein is CASSYGREVNYGYTF.

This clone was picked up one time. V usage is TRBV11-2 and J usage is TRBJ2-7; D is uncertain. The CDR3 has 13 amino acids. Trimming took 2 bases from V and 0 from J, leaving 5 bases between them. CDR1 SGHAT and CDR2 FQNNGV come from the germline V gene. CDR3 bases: TGTGCCAGCAGCTTATCATCCTCCTACGAGCAGTACTTC. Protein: CASSLSSSYEQYF.

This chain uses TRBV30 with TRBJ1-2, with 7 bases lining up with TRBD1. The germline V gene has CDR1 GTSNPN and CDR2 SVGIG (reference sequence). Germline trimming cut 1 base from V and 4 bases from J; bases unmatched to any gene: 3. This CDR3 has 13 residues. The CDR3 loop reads CAWSEGALYGYTF. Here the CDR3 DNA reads TGTGCCTGGAGTGAGGGGGCGCTCTATGGCTACACCTTC.

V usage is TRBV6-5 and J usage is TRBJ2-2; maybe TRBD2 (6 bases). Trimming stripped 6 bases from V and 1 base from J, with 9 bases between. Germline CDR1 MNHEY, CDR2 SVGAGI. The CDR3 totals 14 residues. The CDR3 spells CASRFSGNTGELFF. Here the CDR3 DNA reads TGTGCCAGCAGATTTAGCGGGAACACCGGGGAGCTGTTTTTT.

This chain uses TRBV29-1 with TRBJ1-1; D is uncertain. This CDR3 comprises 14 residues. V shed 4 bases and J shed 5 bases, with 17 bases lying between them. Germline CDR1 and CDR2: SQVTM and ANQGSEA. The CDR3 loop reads CSVVSGNGRTEAFF. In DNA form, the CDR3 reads TGCAGCGTTGTTTCCGGAAACGGGAGGACTGAAGCTTTCTTT.

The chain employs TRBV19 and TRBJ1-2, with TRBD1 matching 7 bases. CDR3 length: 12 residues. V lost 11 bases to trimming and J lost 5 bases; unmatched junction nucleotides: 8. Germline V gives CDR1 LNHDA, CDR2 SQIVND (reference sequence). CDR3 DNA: TGTGCCTCCGTGGACAGGACATATGGCTACACCTTC. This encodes CASVDRTYGYTF.

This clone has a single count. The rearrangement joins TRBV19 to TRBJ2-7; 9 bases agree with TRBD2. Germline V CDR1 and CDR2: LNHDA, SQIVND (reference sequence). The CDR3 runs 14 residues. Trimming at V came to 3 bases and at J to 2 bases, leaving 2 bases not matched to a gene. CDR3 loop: CASSILAGPYEQYF. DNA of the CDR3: TGTGCCAGTAGTATCCTAGCGGGACCCTACGAGCAGTACTTC.

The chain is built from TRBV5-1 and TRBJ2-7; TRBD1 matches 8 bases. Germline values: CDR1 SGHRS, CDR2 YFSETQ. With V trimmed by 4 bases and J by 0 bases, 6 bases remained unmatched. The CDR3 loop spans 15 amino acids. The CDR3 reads CASSRDRGSSYEQYF. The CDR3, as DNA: TGCGCCAGCAGCCGAGACAGGGGTAGCTCCTACGAGCAGTACTTC.

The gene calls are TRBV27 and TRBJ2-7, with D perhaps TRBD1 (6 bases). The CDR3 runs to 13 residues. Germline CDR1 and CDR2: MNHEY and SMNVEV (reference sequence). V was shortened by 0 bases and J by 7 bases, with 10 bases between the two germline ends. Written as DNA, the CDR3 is TGTGCCAGCAGTTTATCCAGGGGCGGAGAGCAGTACTTC. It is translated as CASSLSRGGEQYF.

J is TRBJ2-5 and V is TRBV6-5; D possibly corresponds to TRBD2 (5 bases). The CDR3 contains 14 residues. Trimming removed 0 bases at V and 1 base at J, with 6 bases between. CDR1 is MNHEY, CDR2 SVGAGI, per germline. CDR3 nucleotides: TGTGCCAGCAGTTACTCTGCGGGCCAAGAGACCCAGTACTTC. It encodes CASSYSAGQETQYF.

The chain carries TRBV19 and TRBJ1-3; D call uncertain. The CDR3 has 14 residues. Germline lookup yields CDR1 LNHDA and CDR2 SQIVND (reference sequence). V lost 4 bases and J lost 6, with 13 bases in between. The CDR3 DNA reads TGTGCCAGTAGTAACCATGACGGGGTAAACACCATATATTTT. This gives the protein CASSNHDGVNTIYF.

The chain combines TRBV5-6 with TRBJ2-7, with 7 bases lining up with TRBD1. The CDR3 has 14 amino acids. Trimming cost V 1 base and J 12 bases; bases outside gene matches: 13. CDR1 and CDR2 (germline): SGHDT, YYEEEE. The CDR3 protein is CASSLRPTGNDLYF. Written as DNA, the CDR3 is TGTGCCAGCAGCTTGAGGCCGACAGGGAATGATCTGTACTTC.

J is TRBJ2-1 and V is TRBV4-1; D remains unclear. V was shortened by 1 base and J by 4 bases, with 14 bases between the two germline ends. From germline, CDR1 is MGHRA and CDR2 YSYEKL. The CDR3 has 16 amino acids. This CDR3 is CASSQAFELRYNEQFF. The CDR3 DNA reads TGCGCCAGCAGCCAAGCATTCGAATTGAGATACAATGAGCAGTTCTTC.

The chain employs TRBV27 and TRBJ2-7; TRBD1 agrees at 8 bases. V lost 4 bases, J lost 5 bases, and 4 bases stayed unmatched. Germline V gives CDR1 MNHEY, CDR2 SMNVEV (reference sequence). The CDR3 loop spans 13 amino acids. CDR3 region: CASSWTGFNEQYF. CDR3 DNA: TGTGCCAGCAGTTGGACAGGGTTTAACGAGCAGTACTTC.

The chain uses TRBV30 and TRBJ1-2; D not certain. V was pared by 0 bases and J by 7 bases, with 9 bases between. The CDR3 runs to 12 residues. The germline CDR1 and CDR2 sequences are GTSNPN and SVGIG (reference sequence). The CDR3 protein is CAWSVPRGGYTF. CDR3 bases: TGTGCCTGGAGTGTACCGCGAGGTGGCTACACCTTC.

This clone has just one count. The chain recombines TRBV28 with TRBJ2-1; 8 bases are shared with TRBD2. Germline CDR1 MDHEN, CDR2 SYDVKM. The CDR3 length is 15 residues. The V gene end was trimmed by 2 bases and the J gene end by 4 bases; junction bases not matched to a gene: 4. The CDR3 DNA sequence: TGTGCCAGCAGTTTACCAGCGGGAGCTTACAATGAGCAGTTCTTC. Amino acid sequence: CASSLPAGAYNEQFF.